This TCR beta chain stems from a study of cytomegalovirus exposure and HLA in healthy donors. Study results and caveats: The investigators catalogued 150 to 200 TCR beta chains as cytomegalovirus-associated.

The PCR employed 60 Vbeta primers together with 13 Jbeta primers. TCRdb's copy holds only in-frame clones and misses some; the assay was immunoSEQ multiplex PCR. The sample lists 160,000 or so clones; roughly four fifths were seen once. There were likely unrecorded immune exposures, though donors were nominally healthy when sampled. Turning to this clone: Its specificity is not known.

The sequenced sample was PBMCs. The clonotype originates from a man in his forties or fifties in good health and CMV-seronegative.

The CDR3 DNA is TGTGCCAGCAGTTACTATTACAGGGGGTTGGACGAGCAGTACTTC. Translating gives CASSYYYRGLDEQYF. The chain recombines TRBV6-5 with TRBJ2-5; 8 nucleotides agree with TRBD1. The DNA end is more similar to TRBJ2-7, so the J call may be wrong. There are 15 residues in the CDR3. Per the germline V gene, CDR1 is MNHEY and CDR2 is SVGAGI.